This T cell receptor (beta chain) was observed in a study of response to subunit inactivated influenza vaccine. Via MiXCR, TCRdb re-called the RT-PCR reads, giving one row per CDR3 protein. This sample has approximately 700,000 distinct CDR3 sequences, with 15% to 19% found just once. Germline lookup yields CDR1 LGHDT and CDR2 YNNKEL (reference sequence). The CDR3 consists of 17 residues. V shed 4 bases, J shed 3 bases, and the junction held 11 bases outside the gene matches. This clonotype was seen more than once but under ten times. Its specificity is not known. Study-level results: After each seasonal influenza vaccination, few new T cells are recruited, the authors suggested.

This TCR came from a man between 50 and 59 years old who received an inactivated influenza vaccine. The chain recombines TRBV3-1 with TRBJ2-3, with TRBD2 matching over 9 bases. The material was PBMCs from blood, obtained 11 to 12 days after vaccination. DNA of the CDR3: TGTGCCAGCAGCCCCAAAGGTCTAGCGGGGTATACAGATACGCAGTATTTT. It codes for CASSPKGLAGYTDTQYF.